These T cell receptor beta chains were read from a single sample in a study of blood T cell repertoires in COVID-19. Clones were read by immunoSEQ multiplex PCR, and TCRdb kept only the in-frame ones, dropping some. This sample has approximately 340,000 clones; roughly nine tenths occur once, and the top ten carry around 0.94%. The sample was PBMCs or T cells enriched from blood (not recorded which). These receptors all come from a woman between 40 and 50 years old who had been exposed to COVID-19. The CDR3 runs from the conserved cysteine through the conserved F or W. D genes are given only for firm matches. The size field is filled for only some rows; it gives once, few, many or a size class.

CDR3 length	D gene	J gene	clone size	V gene	CDR3 DNA	CDR3 protein
17	TRBD2	TRBJ2-7	.	TRBV11-3	TGTGCCAGCAGCTTAGAATCTAGCGGGGGCTACTCCTACGAGCAGTACTTC	CASSLESSGGYSYEQYF
15	TRBD2	TRBJ2-3	.	TRBV9	TGTGCCAGCAGCTCCCGGGGGGACTCCACAGATACGCAGTATTTT	CASSSRGDSTDTQYF
15	TRBD2	TRBJ2-3	.	TRBV9	TGTGCCAGCAGCCCCCCTCGCGGGAGGTCAGATACGCAGTATTTT	CASSPPRGRSDTQYF
14	.	TRBJ2-3	once	TRBV19	TGTGCCAGTAGTATCGATCGGAGCACAGATACGCAGTATTTT	CASSIDRSTDTQYF
17	.	TRBJ1-2	.	TRBV5-3	TGTGCCAGAAGCTGGAACAGGACACCCGTTTCGCCCTATGGCTACACCTTC	CARSWNRTPVSPYGYTF
14	.	TRBJ2-7	.	TRBV6-5	TGTGCCAGCAGACCCACCGTCTTACTCGCCGAGCAGTACTTC	CASRPTVLLAEQYF
14	.	TRBJ1-6	.	TRBV30	TGTGCCTGGAGTGTAGCTCGGCGGAATTCACCCCTCCACTTT	CAWSVARRNSPLHF
16	.	TRBJ2-1	.	TRBV4-1	TGCGCCAGCAGCCAAGGGTCAGGGTTATCCTACAATGAGCAGTTCTTC	CASSQGSGLSYNEQFF
15	TRBD1	TRBJ1-5	.	TRBV2	TGTGCCAGCAGCGACGGACAGGGGGGCAATCAGCCCCAGCATTTT	CASSDGQGGNQPQHF
17	TRBD2	TRBJ2-1	.	TRBV5-1	TGCGCCAGCAGCCCTGGACTAGCGGGAGGGCCAGGCAATGAGCAGTTCTTC	CASSPGLAGGPGNEQFF
15	.	TRBJ2-7	.	TRBV7-2	TGTGCCAGCAGCATAACTAGGGGGGGGAAGCACGAGCAGTACTTC	CASSITRGGKHEQYF
13	.	TRBJ2-7	.	TRBV7-2	TGTGCCAGCAGCTTATCAGTGCTTCGCGAGCAGTACTTC	CASSLSVLREQYF
13	.	TRBJ2-5	few	TRBV7-9	TGTGCCAGCAGCTTGTCAGGGCGGGAGACCCAGTACTTC	CASSLSGRETQYF
13	TRBD1	TRBJ1-1	.	TRBV7-8	TGTGCCAGCAGCTTAGGGACAGGCACTGAAGCTTTCTTT	CASSLGTGTEAFF
14	.	TRBJ1-2	.	TRBV4-1	TGCGCCAGCAGCCAAGATACCAGGCCCTATGGCTACACCTTC	CASSQDTRPYGYTF
14	TRBD1	TRBJ1-2	.	TRBV5-5	TGTGCCAGCAGCTTACAACAGGGGGCCGGTGGCTACACCTTC	CASSLQQGAGGYTF
14	.	TRBJ1-1	.	TRBV6-5	TGTGCCAGCAGCCGGCAGGGTATGAACACTGAAGCTTTCTTT	CASSRQGMNTEAFF
16	.	TRBJ2-2	.	TRBV18	TGTGCCAGCTCACGTCTTGTGGGAGACTACACCGGGGAGCTGTTTTTT	CASSRLVGDYTGELFF
14	.	TRBJ1-1	.	TRBV5-1	TGCGCCAGCAGTCTGGGAGGGGGTGGCACTGAAGCTTTCTTT	CASSLGGGGTEAFF
11	.	TRBJ2-5	.	TRBV30	TGTGCCTGGAGTGTCCTGGAGACCCAGTACTTC	CAWSVLETQYF
14	.	TRBJ2-1	.	TRBV6-2/TRBV6-3	TGTGCCAGCAGTTACGCCGGGTCCGCAAATGAGCAGTTCTTC	CASSYAGSANEQFF
13	.	TRBJ2-4	.	TRBV6-1	TGTGCCAGCAGTGAAGTGTACGGAAACATTCAGTACTTC	CASSEVYGNIQYF